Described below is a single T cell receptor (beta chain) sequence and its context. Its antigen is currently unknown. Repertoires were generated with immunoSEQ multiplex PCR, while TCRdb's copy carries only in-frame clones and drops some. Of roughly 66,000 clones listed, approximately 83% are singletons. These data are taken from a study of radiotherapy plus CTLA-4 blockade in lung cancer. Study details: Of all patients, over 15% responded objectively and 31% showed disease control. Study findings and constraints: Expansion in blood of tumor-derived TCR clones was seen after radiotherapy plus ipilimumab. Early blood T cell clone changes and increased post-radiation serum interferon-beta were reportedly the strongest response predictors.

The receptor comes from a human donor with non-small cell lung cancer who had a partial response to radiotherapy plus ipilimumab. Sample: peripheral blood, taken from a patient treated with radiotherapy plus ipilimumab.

The DNA for the CDR3 is TGTGCCAGTAGTAGGATGGCCGGGAGTGCCTACGAGCAGTACTTC. Translated: CASSRMAGSAYEQYF. The genes are TRBV19 and TRBJ2-7, with D maybe TRBD2 (6 bases). The CDR3 totals 15 residues. V was cut by 4 bases and J by 2 bases, with 15 bases left in between. Germline CDR1 is LNHDA and CDR2 is SQIVND (reference sequence).